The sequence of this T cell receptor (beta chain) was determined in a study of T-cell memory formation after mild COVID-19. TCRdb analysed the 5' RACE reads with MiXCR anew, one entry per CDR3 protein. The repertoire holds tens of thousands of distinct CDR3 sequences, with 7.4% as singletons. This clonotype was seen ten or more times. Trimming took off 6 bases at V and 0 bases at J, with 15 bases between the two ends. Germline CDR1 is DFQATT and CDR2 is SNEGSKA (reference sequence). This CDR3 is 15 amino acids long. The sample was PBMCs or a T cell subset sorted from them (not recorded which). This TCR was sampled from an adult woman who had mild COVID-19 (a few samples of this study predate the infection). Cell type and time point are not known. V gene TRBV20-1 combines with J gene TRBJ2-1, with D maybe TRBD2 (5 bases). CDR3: CSAQRRENSYNEQFF. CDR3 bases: TGCAGTGCCCAGAGAAGGGAGAACTCCTACAATGAGCAGTTCTTC.